This TCR beta chain comes out of a study of regulatory T cells in long-lasting Graves disease. Arm-PCR with iRepertoire HTBI primers amplified the CDR3 regions for these TCR beta libraries. Each CDR3 protein is one row after TCRdb ran MiXCR on the multiplex PCR reads. The data show approximately 470,000 distinct CDR3 sequences, 15% to 20% seen once. Germline V CDR1 and CDR2: MNHEY, SMNVEV (reference sequence). The ends were cut back, 5 bases at V and 5 bases at J, with 30 bases in the middle. The CDR3 contains 19 residues. Regarding time point: newly diagnosed GD, antithyroid drugs for less than 3 months. TCR sequences were obtained from RNA taken from PBMCs. These data were also filed under a second study, of T cells in Graves' hyperthyroidism and ophthalmopathy.

The sample consisted of peripheral blood mononuclear cells (PBMCs), taken at new diagnosis, from a patient treated with antithyroid drugs. This clonotype originated in a man aged 40-55 years with Graves disease. The rearrangement uses TRBV27 and TRBJ2-5, with D perhaps matching TRBD1 or TRBD2 (6 bases each). The CDR3 here is CASSRTRSGAGSWVETQYF. The DNA of the CDR3 is TGTGCCAGCAGTCGAACCCGATCAGGGGCCGGGAGCTGGGTGGAGACCCAGTACTTC.